The rows below give T cell receptor beta chains drawn from one sample of a study of cytomegalovirus exposure and HLA in healthy donors. Profiled with immunoSEQ multiplex PCR; TCRdb holds only in-frame clones, not every one. This table holds over 150,000 clones, roughly 77% found once. The specimen sequenced was PBMCs. The source is a man aged 30-40 years in good health and CMV-seropositive. CDR3s include the opening cysteine and the closing phenylalanine or tryptophan. D genes are given only for firm matches. Clone sizes are given selectively: once, few, many, or a class where the clone is expanded.

d_gene: -; abundance: -; v_gene: TRBV27; j_gene: TRBJ1-1; CDR3nt: TGTGCCAGCGGGAGTTACGGGGACACTGAAGCTTTCTTT; CDR3aa: CASGSYGDTEAFF
d_gene: -; abundance: -; v_gene: TRBV6-5; j_gene: TRBJ2-3; CDR3nt: TGTGCCAGCAGTATGACGGGATCTAGCACAGATACGCAGTATTTT; CDR3aa: CASSMTGSSTDTQYF
d_gene: -; abundance: -; v_gene: TRBV7-8; j_gene: TRBJ1-4; CDR3nt: TGTGCCAGCAGCTCTTACACTCCCAGGGGACCTGAAAAACTGTTTTTT; CDR3aa: CASSSYTPRGPEKLFF
d_gene: -; abundance: few; v_gene: TRBV16; j_gene: TRBJ1-5; CDR3nt: TGTGCCAGCAGCGCCGGGGGAAGCAATCAGCCCCAGCATTTT; CDR3aa: CASSAGGSNQPQHF
d_gene: -; abundance: few; v_gene: TRBV4-2; j_gene: TRBJ1-1; CDR3nt: TGTGCCAGCAGCCAAGAGGCAGGAGGTGACACTGAAGCTTTCTTT; CDR3aa: CASSQEAGGDTEAFF
d_gene: TRBD1; abundance: -; v_gene: TRBV11-3; j_gene: TRBJ2-2; CDR3nt: TGTGCCAGCAGCAAGGGGGGACAGGGTTCTGGGGAGCTGTTTTTT; CDR3aa: CASSKGGQGSGELFF
d_gene: -; abundance: -; v_gene: TRBV19; j_gene: TRBJ2-7; CDR3nt: TGTGCCAGTGGCTTTGCCTACGAGCAGTACTTC; CDR3aa: CASGFAYEQYF
d_gene: -; abundance: -; v_gene: TRBV9; j_gene: TRBJ1-6; CDR3nt: TGTGCCAGCAGCGTAGTGGCCGGCCGAGGCTATAATTCACCCCTCCACTTT; CDR3aa: CASSVVAGRGYNSPLHF
d_gene: -; abundance: -; v_gene: TRBV4-2; j_gene: TRBJ2-1; CDR3nt: TGTGCCAGCAGCCAGCTTACCGGGACACACTCTAACAATGAGCAGTTCTTC; CDR3aa: CASSQLTGTHSNNEQFF
d_gene: TRBD1; abundance: -; v_gene: TRBV7-3; j_gene: TRBJ1-1; CDR3nt: TGTGCCAGCAGCCCACGACAGGGGTCTTCGAACACTGAAGCTTTCTTT; CDR3aa: CASSPRQGSSNTEAFF
d_gene: -; abundance: -; v_gene: TRBV28; j_gene: TRBJ1-6; CDR3nt: TGTGCCAGCAGTTTACTCGGTCCCCCATTTTATAATTCACCCCTCCACTTT; CDR3aa: CASSLLGPPFYNSPLHF
d_gene: -; abundance: -; v_gene: TRBV6-1; j_gene: TRBJ1-1; CDR3nt: TGTGCCAGCAGCCGTACAGGGAACACTGAAGCTTTCTTT; CDR3aa: CASSRTGNTEAFF
d_gene: -; abundance: -; v_gene: TRBV18; j_gene: TRBJ1-1; CDR3nt: TGTGCCAGCTCACCACCGGCCAGGGACACTGAAGCTTTCTTT; CDR3aa: CASSPPARDTEAFF
d_gene: TRBD1; abundance: -; v_gene: TRBV30; j_gene: TRBJ2-7; CDR3nt: TGTGCCTGGAGTAGTGACAGGGGCTACGAGCAGTACTTC; CDR3aa: CAWSSDRGYEQYF
d_gene: TRBD2; abundance: -; v_gene: TRBV5-1; j_gene: TRBJ2-1; CDR3nt: TGCGCCAGCAGCTTGAATAGCGGGAGTAGTACGGGGTCCTACAATGAGCAGTTCTTC; CDR3aa: CASSLNSGSSTGSYNEQFF
d_gene: TRBD1; abundance: -; v_gene: TRBV7-9; j_gene: TRBJ2-3; CDR3nt: TGTGCCAGCAGGCAGGGGGGACAGGGGGCGAGTACAGATACGCAGTATTTT; CDR3aa: CASRQGGQGASTDTQYF
d_gene: -; abundance: -; v_gene: TRBV7-9; j_gene: TRBJ1-2; CDR3nt: TGTGCCAGCAGCGCGCCGGGAGGAGAGGGCTACACCTTC; CDR3aa: CASSAPGGEGYTF
d_gene: -; abundance: once; v_gene: TRBV29-1; j_gene: TRBJ2-1; CDR3nt: TGCAGCGTTGAAGTACCTCCGGGGAACAATGAGCAGTTCTTC; CDR3aa: CSVEVPPGNNEQFF
d_gene: -; abundance: -; v_gene: TRBV27; j_gene: TRBJ1-1; CDR3nt: TGTGCCAGCAGTACCAAGATAGGGACTCTCTACGCTTTCTTT; CDR3aa: CASSTKIGTLYAFF
d_gene: TRBD1; abundance: -; v_gene: TRBV4-3; j_gene: TRBJ2-5; CDR3nt: TGCGCCAGCAGCCATAATTCGGGACAGGGGGCAGAGACCCAGTACTTC; CDR3aa: CASSHNSGQGAETQYF
d_gene: -; abundance: -; v_gene: TRBV28; j_gene: TRBJ1-5; CDR3nt: TGTGCCAGCAGACCAGAGGGCGAGCCGGATCAGCCCCAGCATTTT; CDR3aa: CASRPEGEPDQPQHF
d_gene: TRBD2; abundance: -; v_gene: TRBV9; j_gene: TRBJ2-1; CDR3nt: TGTGCCAGCAGCGTACCTCGGGCTAGCGGGGGGCGTGAGCAGTTCTTC; CDR3aa: CASSVPRASGGREQFF
d_gene: -; abundance: -; v_gene: TRBV27; j_gene: TRBJ1-1; CDR3nt: TGTGCCAGCAGCTTGGGAGGGAACACTGAAGCTTTCTTT; CDR3aa: CASSLGGNTEAFF
d_gene: TRBD2; abundance: -; v_gene: TRBV11-1; j_gene: TRBJ2-3; CDR3nt: TGTGCCAGCAGCGGACGGGGGGGGCCGGGGACAGATACGCAGTATTTT; CDR3aa: CASSGRGGPGTDTQYF
d_gene: TRBD1; abundance: -; v_gene: TRBV18; j_gene: TRBJ1-3; CDR3nt: TGTGCCAGCTCACTCGGACAGGGGCCCAGCTCTGGAAACACCATATATTTT; CDR3aa: CASSLGQGPSSGNTIYF
d_gene: TRBD1; abundance: -; v_gene: TRBV9; j_gene: TRBJ1-2; CDR3nt: TGTGCCAGCAGCGTAGGCACAGGGACAGTCGGTTATGGCTACACCTTC; CDR3aa: CASSVGTGTVGYGYTF
d_gene: TRBD1; abundance: -; v_gene: TRBV2; j_gene: TRBJ1-2; CDR3nt: TGTGCCAGCAGTTGGGACAGGGGGATTTATGGCTACACCTTC; CDR3aa: CASSWDRGIYGYTF
d_gene: -; abundance: -; v_gene: TRBV2; j_gene: TRBJ1-6; CDR3nt: TGTGCCAGCACGTCCTCTTCACCCCTCCACTTT; CDR3aa: CASTSSSPLHF
d_gene: TRBD1; abundance: -; v_gene: TRBV9; j_gene: TRBJ2-1; CDR3nt: TGTGCCAGCAGCGTAGGAGGACAGGGTGGTTACAATGAACAGTTCTTC; CDR3aa: CASSVGGQGGYNEQFF
d_gene: -; abundance: -; v_gene: TRBV6-5; j_gene: TRBJ1-3; CDR3nt: TGTGCCAGCAGTTACTCTCCAGGGGCTGGAAACACCATATATTTT; CDR3aa: CASSYSPGAGNTIYF
d_gene: TRBD2; abundance: few; v_gene: TRBV7-8; j_gene: TRBJ2-3; CDR3nt: TGTGCCAGCAGCAAGCCGACTAGCGGGAGCCGCACAGATACGCAGTATTTT; CDR3aa: CASSKPTSGSRTDTQYF
d_gene: -; abundance: -; v_gene: TRBV4-2; j_gene: TRBJ2-3; CDR3nt: TGTGCCAGCAGCCAAGATTTGGCTAGTTTCGATACGCAGTATTTT; CDR3aa: CASSQDLASFDTQYF
d_gene: -; abundance: -; v_gene: TRBV28; j_gene: TRBJ2-2; CDR3nt: TGTGCCAGCAGGACACTCCAGGGTACCGGGGAGCTGTTTTTT; CDR3aa: CASRTLQGTGELFF
d_gene: -; abundance: -; v_gene: TRBV11-2; j_gene: TRBJ2-3; CDR3nt: TGTGCCAGCAGCTCGAGGCGTCCGGGGTTTGGCACAGATACGCAGTATTTT; CDR3aa: CASSSRRPGFGTDTQYF
d_gene: TRBD2; abundance: -; v_gene: TRBV9; j_gene: TRBJ2-3; CDR3nt: TGTGCCAGCAGCGTATCCGGGACTAGGCAGCGGACGCAGTATTTT; CDR3aa: CASSVSGTRQRTQYF
d_gene: TRBD1; abundance: -; v_gene: TRBV2; j_gene: TRBJ2-7; CDR3nt: TGTGCCAGCACCGGACAGGGATTGGAGCAGTACTTC; CDR3aa: CASTGQGLEQYF
d_gene: TRBD1; abundance: -; v_gene: TRBV29-1; j_gene: TRBJ1-2; CDR3nt: TGCAGCGTTGAACCTATGACAGGGGAGGGCTATGGCTACACCTTC; CDR3aa: CSVEPMTGEGYGYTF
d_gene: -; abundance: -; v_gene: TRBV2; j_gene: TRBJ1-1; CDR3nt: TGTGCCAGCGCTACTATGAACACTGAAGCTTTCTTT; CDR3aa: CASATMNTEAFF
d_gene: -; abundance: few; v_gene: TRBV5-1; j_gene: TRBJ1-1; CDR3nt: TGCGCCAGCAGCTTGGGCAACAAGGGGACTGAAGCTTTCTTT; CDR3aa: CASSLGNKGTEAFF
d_gene: TRBD1; abundance: -; v_gene: TRBV7-3; j_gene: TRBJ1-1; CDR3nt: TGTGCCAGCAGCCCCGGGACAGGGGGGATGAACACTGAAGCTTTCTTT; CDR3aa: CASSPGTGGMNTEAFF
d_gene: -; abundance: -; v_gene: TRBV28; j_gene: TRBJ2-3; CDR3nt: TGTGCCAGCAACTCAAGAGGCGGGAGCACAGATACGCAGTATTTT; CDR3aa: CASNSRGGSTDTQYF
d_gene: -; abundance: -; v_gene: TRBV28; j_gene: TRBJ2-4; CDR3nt: TGTGCCAGCAGTTTACAGGGGATAAAAAACATTCAGTACTTC; CDR3aa: CASSLQGIKNIQYF
d_gene: -; abundance: once; v_gene: TRBV27; j_gene: TRBJ2-7; CDR3nt: TGTGCCAGCCAAGGGTCAGGGTACGAGCAGTACTTC; CDR3aa: CASQGSGYEQYF
d_gene: TRBD1; abundance: few; v_gene: TRBV30; j_gene: TRBJ1-3; CDR3nt: TGTGCCTGGAGCAAGAAGGGGACAGGCCCCCGAACTGGAAACACCATATATTTT; CDR3aa: CAWSKKGTGPRTGNTIYF
d_gene: -; abundance: -; v_gene: TRBV7-3; j_gene: TRBJ2-7; CDR3nt: TGTGCCAGCAGCTTAGATCAGGGTTACGAGCAGTACTTC; CDR3aa: CASSLDQGYEQYF
d_gene: TRBD2; abundance: -; v_gene: TRBV6-5; j_gene: TRBJ2-7; CDR3nt: TGTGCCAGCAGGTCTAGCGGTGACTACGAGCAGTACTTC; CDR3aa: CASRSSGDYEQYF
d_gene: TRBD1; abundance: -; v_gene: TRBV20-1; j_gene: TRBJ1-1; CDR3nt: TGCAGTGCGAGGACAGGGGGGGGAGCTTTCTTT; CDR3aa: CSARTGGGAFF
d_gene: -; abundance: -; v_gene: TRBV5-4; j_gene: TRBJ2-1; CDR3nt: TGTGCCAGCAGCTTGGTTCATCATGAGCAGTTCTTC; CDR3aa: CASSLVHHEQFF
d_gene: TRBD2; abundance: -; v_gene: TRBV5-8; j_gene: TRBJ2-7; CDR3nt: TGTGCCAGCGCAGTAGCGGGAGACTATTGGGGGATCGAGCAGTACTTC; CDR3aa: CASAVAGDYWGIEQYF
d_gene: TRBD2; abundance: -; v_gene: TRBV7-7; j_gene: TRBJ2-3; CDR3nt: TGTGCCAGCAGCTACAGCGGGGGGGTCACAGATACGCAGTATTTT; CDR3aa: CASSYSGGVTDTQYF
d_gene: -; abundance: -; v_gene: TRBV4-2; j_gene: TRBJ1-2; CDR3nt: TGTGCCAGCAGTGAGACAGGTATTAGACATGGCTACACCTTC; CDR3aa: CASSETGIRHGYTF
d_gene: -; abundance: -; v_gene: TRBV28; j_gene: TRBJ2-7; CDR3nt: TGTGCCAGCAGTTCCGGGGGGACAAACTCCTACGAGCAGTACTTC; CDR3aa: CASSSGGTNSYEQYF
d_gene: -; abundance: -; v_gene: TRBV7-8; j_gene: TRBJ1-2; CDR3nt: TGTGCCAGCAGCTTAGTGACGCGGTATGGCTACACCTTC; CDR3aa: CASSLVTRYGYTF
d_gene: TRBD1; abundance: once; v_gene: TRBV7-9; j_gene: TRBJ1-2; CDR3nt: TGTGCCAGCAGCTTAGACGGGACAGGGAAGGGCTACACCTTC; CDR3aa: CASSLDGTGKGYTF